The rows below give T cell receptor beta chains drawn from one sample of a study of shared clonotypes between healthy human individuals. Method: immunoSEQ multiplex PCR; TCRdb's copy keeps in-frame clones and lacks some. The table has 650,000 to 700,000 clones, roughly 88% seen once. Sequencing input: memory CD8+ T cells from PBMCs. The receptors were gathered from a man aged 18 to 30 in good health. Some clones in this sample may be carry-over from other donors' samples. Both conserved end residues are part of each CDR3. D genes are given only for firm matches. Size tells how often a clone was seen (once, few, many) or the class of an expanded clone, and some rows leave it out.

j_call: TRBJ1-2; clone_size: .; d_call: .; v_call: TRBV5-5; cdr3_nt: TGTGCCAGCAGAATGGGAGGGGATATGGACTATGGCTACACCTTC; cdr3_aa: CASRMGGDMDYGYTF
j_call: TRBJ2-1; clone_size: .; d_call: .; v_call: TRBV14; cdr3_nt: TGTGCCAGCAGCTACGACAGCGCCAATGAGCAGTTCTTC; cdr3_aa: CASSYDSANEQFF
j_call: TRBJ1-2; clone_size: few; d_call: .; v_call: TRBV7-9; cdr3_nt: TGTGCCGAGAGGGATATCTATGGCTACACCTTC; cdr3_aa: CAERDIYGYTF
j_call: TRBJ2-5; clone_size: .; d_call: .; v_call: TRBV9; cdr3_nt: TGTGCCAGCAGCCCCTCGTCCGGAGGGACCCAGTACTTC; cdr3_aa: CASSPSSGGTQYF
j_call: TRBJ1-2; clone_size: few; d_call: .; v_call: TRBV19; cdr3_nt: TGTGCCAGTAGTATTCCAGGGCAAGACTATGGCTACACCTTC; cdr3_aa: CASSIPGQDYGYTF
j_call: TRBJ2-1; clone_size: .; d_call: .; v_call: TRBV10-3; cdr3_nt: TGTGCCATCAGGATGACCGGGGCAGACTACAATGAGCAGTTCTTC; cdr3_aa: CAIRMTGADYNEQFF
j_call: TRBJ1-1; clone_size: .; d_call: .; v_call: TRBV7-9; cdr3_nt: TGTGCCAGCAGCGACCCGGGAAGGGAGGACACTGAAGCTTTCTTT; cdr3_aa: CASSDPGREDTEAFF
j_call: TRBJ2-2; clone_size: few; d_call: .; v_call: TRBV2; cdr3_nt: TGTGCCTTGCACGAGAGCACCGGGGAGCTGTTTTTT; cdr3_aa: CALHESTGELFF
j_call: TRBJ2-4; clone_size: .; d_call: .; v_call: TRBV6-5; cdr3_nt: TGTGCCAGCAGTCCCCTCCGGGCGGCCAGGGGCATTCAGTACTTC; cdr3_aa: CASSPLRAARGIQYF
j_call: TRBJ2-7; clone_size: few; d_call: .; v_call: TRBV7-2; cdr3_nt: TGTGCCAGCAGCTTAGTCGGCTACGAGCAGTACTTC; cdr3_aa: CASSLVGYEQYF
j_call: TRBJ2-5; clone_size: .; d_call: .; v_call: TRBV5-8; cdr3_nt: TGTGCCAGCAGCTTTAACACCCCGGGACAACAGTACTTC; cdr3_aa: CASSFNTPGQQYF
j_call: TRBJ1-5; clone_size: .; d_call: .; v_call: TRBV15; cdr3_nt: TGTGCCACCAGCAGAGATCTGGCAGGGAGACAGCCCCAGCATTTT; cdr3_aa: CATSRDLAGRQPQHF
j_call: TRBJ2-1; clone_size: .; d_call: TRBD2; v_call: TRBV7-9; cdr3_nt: TGTGCCAGCAGCCCGGGGGGGAGCGGGGGATCTCAGTTCTTC; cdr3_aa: CASSPGGSGGSQFF
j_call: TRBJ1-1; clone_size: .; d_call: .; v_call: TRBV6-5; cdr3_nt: TGTGCCAGCAGTTACGGGTTGAGGGGCACTGAAGCTTTCTTT; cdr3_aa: CASSYGLRGTEAFF
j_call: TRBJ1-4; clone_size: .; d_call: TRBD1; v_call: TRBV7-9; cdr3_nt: TGTGCCAGCAGCCCTTACAGGGGGCCAAATAATGAAAAACTGTTTTTT; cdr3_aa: CASSPYRGPNNEKLFF
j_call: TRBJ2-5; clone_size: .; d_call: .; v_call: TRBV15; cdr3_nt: TGTGCCACCGGGGGCGGTCAAGAGACCCAGTACTTC; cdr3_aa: CATGGGQETQYF
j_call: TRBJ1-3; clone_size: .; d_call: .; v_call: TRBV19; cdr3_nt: TGTGCCAGTAGTTGGTCCTCTGGAAACACCATATATTTT; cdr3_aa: CASSWSSGNTIYF
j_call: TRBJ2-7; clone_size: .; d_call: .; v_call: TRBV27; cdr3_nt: TGTGCCAGCAGTTCCTATTCCCGCTCCTACGAGCAGTACTTC; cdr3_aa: CASSSYSRSYEQYF
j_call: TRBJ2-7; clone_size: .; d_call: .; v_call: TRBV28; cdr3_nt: TGTGCCAGCAGTTTAGGTTATGGGCAGGGGTACGAGCAGTACTTC; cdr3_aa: CASSLGYGQGYEQYF
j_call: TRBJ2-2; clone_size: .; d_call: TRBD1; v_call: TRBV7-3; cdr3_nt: TGTGCCAGCAGCTCCCCCCGACAGGGGTCGGACACCGGGGAGCTGTTTTTT; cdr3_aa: CASSSPRQGSDTGELFF
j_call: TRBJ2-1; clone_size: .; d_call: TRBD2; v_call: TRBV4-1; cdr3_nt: TGCGCCAGCAGCCCGGGACTAGCGGGAGCCCTCTCCTACAATGAGCAGTTCTTC; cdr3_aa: CASSPGLAGALSYNEQFF
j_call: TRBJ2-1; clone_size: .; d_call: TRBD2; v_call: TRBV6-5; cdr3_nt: TGTGCCAGCAGTTCCGGACGGGGGGCCTACAATGAGCAGTTCTTC; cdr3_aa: CASSSGRGAYNEQFF
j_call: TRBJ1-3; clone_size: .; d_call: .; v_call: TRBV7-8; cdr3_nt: TGTGCCAGCAGCCCAAGGGGGGGAGCTGGAAACACCATATATTTT; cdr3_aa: CASSPRGGAGNTIYF
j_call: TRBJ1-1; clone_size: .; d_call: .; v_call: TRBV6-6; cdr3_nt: TGTGCCAGCAGTTTCGGACAGTTCGAAGCTTTCTTT; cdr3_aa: CASSFGQFEAFF
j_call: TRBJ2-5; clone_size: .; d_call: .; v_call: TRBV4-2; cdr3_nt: TGTGCCAGCAGCCAAGTACTCGCCCTGAACGAGGAGCAGTACTTC; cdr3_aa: CASSQVLALNEEQYF
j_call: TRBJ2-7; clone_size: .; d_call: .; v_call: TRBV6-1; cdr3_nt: TGTGCCAGCAGTGAAAGGACAAAATCCTACGAGCAGTACTTC; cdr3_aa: CASSERTKSYEQYF
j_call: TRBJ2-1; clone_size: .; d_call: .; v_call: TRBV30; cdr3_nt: TGTGCCTGGGGGCCGGGGAGCTGGAGCTCCTACAATGAGCAGTTCTTC; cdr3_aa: CAWGPGSWSSYNEQFF